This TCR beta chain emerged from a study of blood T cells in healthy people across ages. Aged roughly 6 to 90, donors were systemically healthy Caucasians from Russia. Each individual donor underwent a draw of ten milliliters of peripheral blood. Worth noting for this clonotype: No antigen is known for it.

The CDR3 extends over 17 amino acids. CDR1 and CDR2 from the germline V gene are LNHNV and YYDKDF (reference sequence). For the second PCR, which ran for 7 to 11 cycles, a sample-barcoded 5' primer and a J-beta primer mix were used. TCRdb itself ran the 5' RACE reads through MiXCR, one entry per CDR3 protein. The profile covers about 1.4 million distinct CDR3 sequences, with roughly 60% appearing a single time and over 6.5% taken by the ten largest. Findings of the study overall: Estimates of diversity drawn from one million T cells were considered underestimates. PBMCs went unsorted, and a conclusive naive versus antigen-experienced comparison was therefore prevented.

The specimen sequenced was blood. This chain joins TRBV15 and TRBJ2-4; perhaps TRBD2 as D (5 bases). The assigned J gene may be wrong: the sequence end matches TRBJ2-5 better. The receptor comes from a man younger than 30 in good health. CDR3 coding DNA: TGTGCCACCAGCAGAGGCCCAGGATTAGCGATGATTGAGACCCAGTACTTC. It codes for CATSRGPGLAMIETQYF.